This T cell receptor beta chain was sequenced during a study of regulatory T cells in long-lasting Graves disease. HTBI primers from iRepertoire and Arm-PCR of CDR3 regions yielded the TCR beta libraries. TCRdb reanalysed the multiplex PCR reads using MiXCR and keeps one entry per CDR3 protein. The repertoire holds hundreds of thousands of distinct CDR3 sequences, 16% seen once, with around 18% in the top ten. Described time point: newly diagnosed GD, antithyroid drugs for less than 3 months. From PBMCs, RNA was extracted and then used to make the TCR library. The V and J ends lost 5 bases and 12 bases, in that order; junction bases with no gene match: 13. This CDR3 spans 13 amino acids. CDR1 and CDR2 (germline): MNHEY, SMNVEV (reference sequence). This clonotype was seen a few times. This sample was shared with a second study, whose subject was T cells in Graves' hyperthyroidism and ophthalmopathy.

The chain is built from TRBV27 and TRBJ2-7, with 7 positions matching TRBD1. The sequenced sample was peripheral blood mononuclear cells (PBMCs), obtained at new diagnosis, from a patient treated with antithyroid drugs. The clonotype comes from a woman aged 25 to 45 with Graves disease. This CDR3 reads CASSGTVRMRWYF. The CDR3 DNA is TGTGCCAGCAGTGGGACAGTCCGGATGCGGTGGTACTTC.